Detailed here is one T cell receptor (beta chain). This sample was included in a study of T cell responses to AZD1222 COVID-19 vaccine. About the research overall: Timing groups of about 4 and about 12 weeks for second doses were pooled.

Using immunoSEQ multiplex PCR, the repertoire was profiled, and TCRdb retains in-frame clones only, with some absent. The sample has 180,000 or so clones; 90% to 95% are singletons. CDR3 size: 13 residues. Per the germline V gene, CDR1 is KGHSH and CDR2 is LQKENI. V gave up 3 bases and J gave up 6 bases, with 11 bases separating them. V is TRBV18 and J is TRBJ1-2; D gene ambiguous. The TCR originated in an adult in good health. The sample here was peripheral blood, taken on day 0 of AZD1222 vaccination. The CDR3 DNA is TGTGCCAGCTCACCGGGCGACTGGGATGGCTACACCTTC. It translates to CASSPGDWDGYTF.